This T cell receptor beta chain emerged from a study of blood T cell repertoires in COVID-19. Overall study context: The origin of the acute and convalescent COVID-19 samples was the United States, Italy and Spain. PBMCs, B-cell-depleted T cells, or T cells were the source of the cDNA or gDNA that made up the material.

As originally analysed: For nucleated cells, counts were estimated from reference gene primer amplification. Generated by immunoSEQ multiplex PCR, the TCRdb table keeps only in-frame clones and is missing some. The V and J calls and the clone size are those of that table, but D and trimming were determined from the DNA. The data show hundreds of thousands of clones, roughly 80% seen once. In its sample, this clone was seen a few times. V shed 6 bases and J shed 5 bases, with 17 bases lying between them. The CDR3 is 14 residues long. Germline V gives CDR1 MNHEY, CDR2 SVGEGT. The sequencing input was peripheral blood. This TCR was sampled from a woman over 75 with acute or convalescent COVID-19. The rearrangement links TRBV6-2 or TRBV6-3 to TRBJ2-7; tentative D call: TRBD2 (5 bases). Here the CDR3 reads CASSKAGLLNEQYF. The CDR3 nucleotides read TGTGCCAGCAGCAAGGCCGGACTTCTTAACGAGCAGTACTTC.